A selection of T cell receptor beta chains follows, all from one sample in a study of blood T cell repertoires in COVID-19. Here immunoSEQ multiplex PCR was the method, and the copy in TCRdb shows in-frame clones only, minus some. The sample comprises fewer than 50,000 clones, 90% of which are singletons, and less than 30% rests with the top ten. The source material was peripheral blood. The receptors originated from a man aged 55-75 years with active or convalescent COVID-19. CDR3s include the opening cysteine and the closing phenylalanine or tryptophan. Only some rows state a clone size, as once, few, many or a class for expanded clones.

v_call: TRBV10-3; clone_size: NA; j_call: TRBJ1-1; cdr3_aa: CAISENPGMNTEAFF
v_call: TRBV4-1; clone_size: NA; j_call: TRBJ1-1; cdr3_aa: CASSQAAGATEAFF
v_call: TRBV7-2; clone_size: NA; j_call: TRBJ2-1; cdr3_aa: CASSLTDYNEQFF
v_call: TRBV7-9; clone_size: once; j_call: TRBJ2-3; cdr3_aa: CASSLYRGPDTQYF
v_call: TRBV7-2; clone_size: NA; j_call: TRBJ2-7; cdr3_aa: CASRASYIDEQYF
v_call: TRBV5-4; clone_size: NA; j_call: TRBJ2-7; cdr3_aa: CASSLQASYEQYF
v_call: TRBV28; clone_size: NA; j_call: TRBJ2-3; cdr3_aa: CASSLPLNSGSTDTQYF
v_call: TRBV5-4; clone_size: NA; j_call: TRBJ2-7; cdr3_aa: CASSHQGRTDEQYF
v_call: TRBV28; clone_size: NA; j_call: TRBJ2-7; cdr3_aa: CASSLWGTGGYEQYF
v_call: TRBV6-5; clone_size: NA; j_call: TRBJ2-7; cdr3_aa: CASSRDRGYEQYF
v_call: TRBV19; clone_size: NA; j_call: TRBJ2-7; cdr3_aa: CASKGPSLYEQYF
v_call: TRBV25-1; clone_size: NA; j_call: TRBJ2-7; cdr3_aa: CASSNSGYEQYF
v_call: TRBV4-1; clone_size: NA; j_call: TRBJ2-1; cdr3_aa: CASSQSLVTSGAYNEQFF
v_call: TRBV7-2; clone_size: NA; j_call: TRBJ2-7; cdr3_aa: CASSLVGLAAYEQYF
v_call: TRBV2; clone_size: once; j_call: TRBJ2-5; cdr3_aa: CASTNTRGETQYF
v_call: TRBV9; clone_size: NA; j_call: TRBJ2-1; cdr3_aa: CASSVDRKRGYNEQFF
v_call: TRBV2; clone_size: NA; j_call: TRBJ2-7; cdr3_aa: CASSGTSGSYEQYF
v_call: TRBV14; clone_size: NA; j_call: TRBJ1-1; cdr3_aa: CASSQAPQGVRNTEAFF
v_call: TRBV14; clone_size: NA; j_call: TRBJ2-7; cdr3_aa: CASSPGQGLGYEQYF
v_call: TRBV5-1; clone_size: NA; j_call: TRBJ1-2; cdr3_aa: CASSGGQGIYGYTF
v_call: TRBV3-1/TRBV3-2; clone_size: NA; j_call: TRBJ2-5; cdr3_aa: CASSQDLGQGIGETQYF
v_call: TRBV28; clone_size: NA; j_call: TRBJ2-7; cdr3_aa: CASSEANYYEQYF
v_call: TRBV14; clone_size: few; j_call: TRBJ2-2; cdr3_aa: CASSQDGGPAGELFF
v_call: TRBV7-9; clone_size: once; j_call: TRBJ2-3; cdr3_aa: CASSLGSGRSSDTQYF
v_call: TRBV11-2; clone_size: NA; j_call: TRBJ2-1; cdr3_aa: CASSLVGREVDEQFF
v_call: TRBV7-9; clone_size: NA; j_call: TRBJ2-1; cdr3_aa: CASRPGTSYNEQFF
v_call: TRBV18; clone_size: few; j_call: TRBJ1-1; cdr3_aa: CASSPDTLVEAFF
v_call: TRBV10-3; clone_size: NA; j_call: TRBJ1-1; cdr3_aa: CAITSDRENTEAFF
v_call: TRBV27; clone_size: NA; j_call: TRBJ2-2; cdr3_aa: CASRLQGVSGELFF
v_call: TRBV2; clone_size: NA; j_call: TRBJ1-4; cdr3_aa: CASVQTRGRLNEKLFF
v_call: TRBV12-3/TRBV12-4; clone_size: NA; j_call: TRBJ2-5; cdr3_aa: CASSLAGTGIQYF
v_call: TRBV21-1; clone_size: NA; j_call: TRBJ2-1; cdr3_aa: CASSKAPEHEQFF
v_call: TRBV29-1; clone_size: NA; j_call: TRBJ1-2; cdr3_aa: CSVEVPAVKYGYTF
v_call: TRBV23-1; clone_size: NA; j_call: TRBJ2-6; cdr3_aa: CASTLMSWKGEPSSGANVLTF
v_call: TRBV11-3; clone_size: NA; j_call: TRBJ2-1; cdr3_aa: CASSSHPKGLAGTVNEQFF
v_call: TRBV2; clone_size: NA; j_call: TRBJ2-2; cdr3_aa: CASSAQGVNTGELFF
v_call: TRBV7-9; clone_size: NA; j_call: TRBJ2-2; cdr3_aa: CASSLAEGGPNTGELFF
v_call: TRBV25-1; clone_size: NA; j_call: TRBJ1-2; cdr3_aa: CASSESNLGQGGYGYTF
v_call: TRBV11-3; clone_size: NA; j_call: TRBJ2-1; cdr3_aa: CASSRTSGSSYNEQFF
v_call: TRBV29-1; clone_size: NA; j_call: TRBJ1-1; cdr3_aa: CSVGGGVVNTEAFF
v_call: TRBV18; clone_size: NA; j_call: TRBJ2-7; cdr3_aa: CASSPAGGPYEQYF
v_call: TRBV14; clone_size: NA; j_call: TRBJ2-1; cdr3_aa: CASSLKQGSEQFF
v_call: TRBV10-3; clone_size: NA; j_call: TRBJ1-3; cdr3_aa: CAISVRGGATSGNTIYF
v_call: TRBV9; clone_size: NA; j_call: TRBJ2-1; cdr3_aa: CASSAGLAGGRIDNEQFF
v_call: TRBV10-3; clone_size: NA; j_call: TRBJ1-5; cdr3_aa: CAIGGAGQPQHF
v_call: TRBV5-1; clone_size: NA; j_call: TRBJ2-1; cdr3_aa: CASSFRLAGYNEQFF
v_call: TRBV5-5; clone_size: once; j_call: TRBJ2-7; cdr3_aa: CASSSPLAKRSYEQYF
v_call: TRBV5-1; clone_size: NA; j_call: TRBJ2-3; cdr3_aa: CASSFTSGPTDTQYF
v_call: TRBV6-5; clone_size: once; j_call: TRBJ1-2; cdr3_aa: CASTGLREYTF
v_call: TRBV7-6; clone_size: NA; j_call: TRBJ2-7; cdr3_aa: CASSPWGQEHEQYF
v_call: TRBV7-9; clone_size: NA; j_call: TRBJ2-1; cdr3_aa: CASTHSGRSSYNEQFF
v_call: TRBV10-1; clone_size: once; j_call: TRBJ2-5; cdr3_aa: CASSESQGPQETQYF
v_call: TRBV29-1; clone_size: NA; j_call: TRBJ1-1; cdr3_aa: CSVDPSRRPGNTEAFF
v_call: TRBV30; clone_size: NA; j_call: TRBJ1-1; cdr3_aa: CAWTYNTEAFF
v_call: TRBV3-1/TRBV3-2; clone_size: NA; j_call: TRBJ2-5; cdr3_aa: CASSPYRGPISFVVAQYF